The sequence of this T cell receptor (beta chain) was determined in a study of shared clonotypes between healthy human individuals. Profiling relied on immunoSEQ multiplex PCR, and the TCRdb table lists in-frame clones only, not all of them. The data hold about 2 million clones, with less than 95% observed a single time. The naive CD8 subset, CD45RO-negative cells positively selected for CCR7, excluded terminally differentiated effector memory CD45RA+ cells. Trimming removed 4 bases from V and 3 bases from J, with 17 bases in between. This CDR3 has 15 residues. Germline assignment: CDR1 SGHTS and CDR2 YDEGEE.

Source material: naive CD8+ T cells sorted from blood. This receptor was obtained from a man between 18 and 29 years old in good health. V gene TRBV5-8 combines with J gene TRBJ2-7; D is possibly TRBD1 or TRBD2 (5 bases each). The CDR3 sequence: CASSLGTNLLYEQYF. In DNA form, the CDR3 reads TGTGCCAGCAGCCTGGGGACCAATCTCCTCTACGAGCAGTACTTC.